A selection of T cell receptor beta chains follows, all from one sample in a study of regulatory T cells in long-lasting Graves disease. One entry per CDR3 protein, called by TCRdb with MiXCR from the multiplex PCR reads. The sample has 400,000 to 450,000 distinct CDR3 sequences; 15% are singletons. This sample was shared with a second study, whose subject was T cells in Graves' hyperthyroidism and ophthalmopathy.

Source: peripheral blood mononuclear cells (PBMCs), taken at new diagnosis, from a patient treated with antithyroid drugs. Receptor source: a woman in her twenties or thirties with Graves disease. Each CDR3 is given with its conserved first and last residue. The order of the fields is J gene, V gene, CDR3 protein.

j_gene: TRBJ1-1
v_gene: TRBV12-5
CDR3aa: CASGLVAGNTEAFF

j_gene: TRBJ1-1
v_gene: TRBV18
CDR3aa: CASSPAETLNTEAFF

j_gene: TRBJ1-3
v_gene: TRBV7-6
CDR3aa: CASSLAGVLSGNTIYF

j_gene: TRBJ1-4
v_gene: TRBV13
CDR3aa: CASSPGWPLNEKLFF

j_gene: TRBJ2-5
v_gene: TRBV12-3/TRBV12-4
CDR3aa: CATGESKETQYF

j_gene: TRBJ1-1
v_gene: TRBV6-9
CDR3aa: CVSSYQANTEAFF

j_gene: TRBJ2-7
v_gene: TRBV29-1
CDR3aa: CSVWARDREVYEQYF

j_gene: TRBJ1-2
v_gene: TRBV10-2
CDR3aa: CASSDRDRAIYGYTF

j_gene: TRBJ2-3
v_gene: TRBV12-3/TRBV12-4
CDR3aa: CASSYGQSTDTQYF

j_gene: TRBJ2-1
v_gene: TRBV24-1
CDR3aa: CATSDPGQRYEQFF

j_gene: TRBJ2-5
v_gene: TRBV30
CDR3aa: CAWSRGPHETQYF

j_gene: TRBJ1-6
v_gene: TRBV6-4
CDR3aa: CASSDSTGNSPLHF

j_gene: TRBJ1-2
v_gene: TRBV6-1
CDR3aa: CASSRGTFNGYTF

j_gene: TRBJ2-5
v_gene: TRBV28
CDR3aa: CASSPMFMTKASGQETQYF

j_gene: TRBJ2-3
v_gene: TRBV7-3
CDR3aa: CASSAGTTTDTQYF

j_gene: TRBJ1-1
v_gene: TRBV4-1
CDR3aa: CASSTTDRLNTEAFF

j_gene: TRBJ2-7
v_gene: TRBV9
CDR3aa: CASSPGQGGFYEQYF

j_gene: TRBJ1-1
v_gene: TRBV20-1
CDR3aa: CSAPGTALNTEAFF

j_gene: TRBJ2-3
v_gene: TRBV29-1
CDR3aa: CSVEWARSGDTQYF

j_gene: TRBJ2-1
v_gene: TRBV6-1
CDR3aa: CASSEAGDSYNEQFF

j_gene: TRBJ1-1
v_gene: TRBV4-1
CDR3aa: CASSQDSIYTEAFF

j_gene: TRBJ1-1
v_gene: TRBV3-1
CDR3aa: CASSHPGRNTEAFF

j_gene: TRBJ1-2
v_gene: TRBV25-1
CDR3aa: CASSESTNYGYTF

j_gene: TRBJ2-5
v_gene: TRBV6-4
CDR3aa: CASSATPYRGETQYF

j_gene: TRBJ2-7
v_gene: TRBV20-1
CDR3aa: CSASPTTGGASYEQYF

j_gene: TRBJ2-1
v_gene: TRBV10-3
CDR3aa: CAISSGPVYEQFF

j_gene: TRBJ2-1
v_gene: TRBV7-9
CDR3aa: CASSPRTSSEQFF

j_gene: TRBJ1-1
v_gene: TRBV11-1
CDR3aa: CASSGLEYDTEAFF

j_gene: TRBJ2-7
v_gene: TRBV29-1
CDR3aa: CSVNTRTSGKSYEQYF

j_gene: TRBJ2-7
v_gene: TRBV20-1
CDR3aa: CSGTDSYEQYF

j_gene: TRBJ2-6
v_gene: TRBV19
CDR3aa: CASSLLSAGANVLTF

j_gene: TRBJ2-1
v_gene: TRBV19
CDR3aa: CASSIGGAASYNEQFF

j_gene: TRBJ2-5
v_gene: TRBV5-1
CDR3aa: CASSDPQRDLQETQYF